The clone carrying this T cell receptor (beta chain) showed up just a few times. Its target is not known. The library was made from cDNA and included unique molecular identifiers. It was from about 0.98 to 11 million T cells that roughly 0.5 million cDNA molecules came. TCRdb redid the calling of the PCR reads with MiXCR, one entry per CDR3 protein. The sample records approximately 630,000 distinct CDR3 sequences, around 60% being singletons. The data were obtained in a study of post-analysis software for immune sequencing data. Study-wide context: Multiple sclerosis in the patients followed relapsing-remitting, secondary progressive and progressive-relapsing courses.

Notes on the study in general: Pronounced co-clustering by F measure was evident among identically batched samples. When compared against controls, multiple sclerosis patients showed significantly lower normalized Chao1 diversity. Elevated frequency relative to controls characterized roughly five TRBV segments in patients, TRBV5-6, TRBV5-1 and TRBV20-1 among them.

The CDR3 sequence is 15 residues long. V was shortened by 4 bases and J by 3 bases, with 18 bases between the two germline ends. Germline V CDR1 and CDR2: DFQATT, SNEGSKA (reference sequence). The rearrangement links TRBV20-1 to TRBJ2-5; D is unresolved. The specimen was blood. The sequence was collected from a girl aged 2 to 10 with multiple sclerosis. The CDR3 region has the DNA TGCAGTGCTAATTTGTTGAGCGATAGAAAAGAGACCCAGTACTTC. Translated, it gives CSANLLSDRKETQYF.